Described below is a single T cell receptor beta chain sequence and its context. From germline, CDR1 is SGHRS and CDR2 YFSETQ. The CDR3 totals 13 residues. Trimming took 5 bases from V and 5 from J, leaving 13 bases between them. The sample originates from a study of blood T cell repertoires in COVID-19. As for the study in general: Samples came from the United States, Italy and Spain, spanning acute and convalescent COVID-19. PBMCs, B-cell-depleted T cells, or T cells were the source of the cDNA or gDNA that made up the material.

Under the authors' procedure: Amplification from reference gene primers served as the basis for estimated nucleated cell counts. TCRdb's copy holds only in-frame clones and misses some; the assay was immunoSEQ multiplex PCR. V, J and clone size are taken as reported in that table, and D and trimming were inferred from the DNA itself. Of 150,000 to 160,000 clones listed, approximately 83% are singletons. The sequence came from a woman aged 55 to 70 with acute or convalescent COVID-19. Sample: peripheral blood. The J gene is TRBJ1-2, the V gene TRBV5-1; D ambiguous. In DNA form, the CDR3 reads TGCGCCAGCAGTCGGGAAAGCGTATATGGCTACACCTTC. It yields the protein CASSRESVYGYTF.